A selection of T cell receptor beta chains follows, all from one sample in a study of T cells in Graves' hyperthyroidism and ophthalmopathy. TCRdb analysed the multiplex PCR reads with MiXCR anew, one entry per CDR3 protein. The profile shows about 500,000 distinct CDR3 sequences, roughly a sixth of them singletons. Material: blood. These TCRs come from a woman aged 18-29 years with Graves' hyperthyroidism. Both conserved end residues are part of each CDR3. The D gene is left open where the match is weak. Clone size is given for some rows only: seen once, a few or many times, or a class if the clone is expanded.

V gene: TRBV18; J gene: TRBJ2-7; clone size: few; D gene: -; CDR3 protein: CASSPRASSPYEQYF; CDR3 DNA: TGTGCCAGCTCACCACGCGCCTCCTCACCCTACGAGCAGTACTTC
V gene: TRBV10-1; J gene: TRBJ2-3; clone size: many; D gene: TRBD1; CDR3 protein: CASSEGTGIGTDTQYF; CDR3 DNA: TGCGCCAGCAGTGAGGGGACAGGGATTGGCACAGATACGCAGTATTTT
V gene: TRBV6-1; J gene: TRBJ1-2; clone size: -; D gene: -; CDR3 protein: CASSQVQFLGYTF; CDR3 DNA: TGTGCCAGCAGTCAAGTTCAATTCCTAGGCTACACCTTC
V gene: TRBV11-1; J gene: TRBJ2-2; clone size: many; D gene: TRBD2; CDR3 protein: CASSSIAGGPIGELFF; CDR3 DNA: TGTGCCAGCAGCTCCATAGCGGGAGGGCCGATCGGGGAGCTGTTTTTT
V gene: TRBV30; J gene: TRBJ1-2; clone size: -; D gene: -; CDR3 protein: CAWSPQVNYGYTF; CDR3 DNA: TGTGCCTGGTCGCCCCAGGTTAACTATGGCTACACCTTC
V gene: TRBV5-5; J gene: TRBJ2-1; clone size: few; D gene: -; CDR3 protein: CASSLVEHTGNEQFF; CDR3 DNA: TGTGCCAGCAGCTTGGTTGAGCACACGGGGAATGAGCAGTTCTTC
V gene: TRBV10-3; J gene: TRBJ2-7; clone size: many; D gene: TRBD1; CDR3 protein: CAISERDRGASYEQYF; CDR3 DNA: TGTGCCATCAGTGAAAGGGACAGGGGGGCCTCCTACGAGCAGTACTTC
V gene: TRBV19; J gene: TRBJ2-1; clone size: -; D gene: -; CDR3 protein: CASSKGGPRMNEQFF; CDR3 DNA: TGTGCCAGTAGTAAAGGTGGACCGAGGATGAATGAGCAGTTCTTC
V gene: TRBV5-5; J gene: TRBJ1-1; clone size: few; D gene: -; CDR3 protein: CASSSQGWNTEAFF; CDR3 DNA: TGTGCCAGCAGCTCGCAGGGGTGGAACACTGAAGCTTTCTTT
V gene: TRBV6-1; J gene: TRBJ2-7; clone size: -; D gene: -; CDR3 protein: CASRPRTVEQYF; CDR3 DNA: TGTGCCAGCAGACCCCGGACAGTAGAGCAGTACTTC
V gene: TRBV7-9; J gene: TRBJ2-2; clone size: few; D gene: TRBD1; CDR3 protein: CASRTTTGQGRVGELFF; CDR3 DNA: TGTGCCAGCAGAACAACAACAGGACAGGGGCGGGTCGGGGAGCTGTTTTTT
V gene: TRBV29-1; J gene: TRBJ2-3; clone size: many; D gene: -; CDR3 protein: CSVNAYFGTDTQYF; CDR3 DNA: TGCAGCGTTAATGCTTACTTTGGCACAGATACGCAGTATTTT
V gene: TRBV5-1; J gene: TRBJ2-2; clone size: -; D gene: -; CDR3 protein: CASSSYLGFTGELFF; CDR3 DNA: TGCGCCAGCAGCAGCTACTTGGGGTTCACCGGGGAGCTGTTTTTT
V gene: TRBV2; J gene: TRBJ1-5; clone size: few; D gene: -; CDR3 protein: CASSEVLGLDQPQHF; CDR3 DNA: TGTGCCAGCAGTGAGGTTCTGGGGCTGGATCAGCCCCAGCATTTT
V gene: TRBV29-1; J gene: TRBJ2-3; clone size: -; D gene: -; CDR3 protein: CSVVGLVSDTQYF; CDR3 DNA: TGCAGCGTGGTGGGATTAGTCTCAGATACGCAGTATTTT
V gene: TRBV5-6; J gene: TRBJ2-7; clone size: many; D gene: TRBD1; CDR3 protein: CASSFGTGLYEQYF; CDR3 DNA: TGTGCCAGCAGCTTCGGGACAGGTCTCTACGAGCAGTACTTC
V gene: TRBV28; J gene: TRBJ2-1; clone size: many; D gene: TRBD2; CDR3 protein: CASSLAGSGFYNEQFF; CDR3 DNA: TGTGCCAGCAGTTTAGCGGGTAGCGGGTTTTACAATGAGCAGTTCTTC
V gene: TRBV12-3/TRBV12-4; J gene: TRBJ2-3; clone size: few; D gene: -; CDR3 protein: CASSLRRVDTQYF; CDR3 DNA: TGTGCCAGCAGTTTAAGGCGAGTAGATACGCAGTATTTT
V gene: TRBV15; J gene: TRBJ2-1; clone size: many; D gene: -; CDR3 protein: CATSRGGGRGINEQFF; CDR3 DNA: TGTGCCACCAGCAGAGGGGGAGGCCGGGGGATTAATGAGCAGTTCTTC
V gene: TRBV7-9; J gene: TRBJ2-1; clone size: many; D gene: TRBD2; CDR3 protein: CASSFGDRLAGARLVNEQFF; CDR3 DNA: TGTGCCAGCAGCTTCGGAGATAGGCTAGCGGGGGCTCGATTAGTCAATGAGCAGTTCTTC
V gene: TRBV19; J gene: TRBJ1-2; clone size: -; D gene: -; CDR3 protein: CASSFGGWYGYTF; CDR3 DNA: TGTGCCAGTAGTTTCGGTGGGTGGTATGGCTACACCTTC
V gene: TRBV5-1; J gene: TRBJ2-1; clone size: few; D gene: -; CDR3 protein: CASSNAGITFNEQFF; CDR3 DNA: TGCGCCAGCAGCAACGCCGGGATTACCTTCAATGAGCAGTTCTTC
V gene: TRBV7-9; J gene: TRBJ2-5; clone size: few; D gene: -; CDR3 protein: CASSSMLAEYQETQYF; CDR3 DNA: TGTGCCAGCAGCTCTATGCTGGCCGAGTACCAAGAGACCCAGTACTTC
V gene: TRBV9; J gene: TRBJ1-6; clone size: few; D gene: -; CDR3 protein: CASSGRQHNSPLHF; CDR3 DNA: TGTGCCAGCAGCGGTCGACAGCATAATTCACCCCTCCACTTT
V gene: TRBV7-2; J gene: TRBJ2-1; clone size: many; D gene: -; CDR3 protein: CASSVRDPAYNEQFF; CDR3 DNA: TGTGCCAGCAGCGTCCGGGACCCGGCCTACAATGAGCAGTTCTTC
V gene: TRBV5-1; J gene: TRBJ2-1; clone size: many; D gene: -; CDR3 protein: CASSLAPQRQSSYNEQFF; CDR3 DNA: TGCGCCAGCAGCTTGGCCCCGCAGCGGCAGAGCTCCTACAATGAGCAGTTCTTC
V gene: TRBV7-2; J gene: TRBJ1-1; clone size: -; D gene: TRBD1; CDR3 protein: CASSPHLRQGRGGGTEAFF; CDR3 DNA: TGTGCCAGCAGCCCCCACTTGCGACAGGGACGGGGTGGGGGCACTGAAGCTTTCTTT
V gene: TRBV28; J gene: TRBJ2-7; clone size: -; D gene: -; CDR3 protein: CASSPPSRGLRHGQYF; CDR3 DNA: TGTGCCAGCAGCCCCCCAAGCCGGGGACTGAGGCACGGGCAGTACTTC
V gene: TRBV28; J gene: TRBJ2-1; clone size: many; D gene: TRBD2; CDR3 protein: CASSRTSGHLNEQFF; CDR3 DNA: TGTGCCAGCAGTCGGACTAGCGGGCATCTCAATGAGCAGTTCTTC
V gene: TRBV5-5; J gene: TRBJ1-3; clone size: -; D gene: TRBD1; CDR3 protein: CASSLGQGAGNTIYF; CDR3 DNA: TGTGCCAGCAGCCTAGGACAGGGGGCTGGAAACACCATATATTTT
V gene: TRBV20-1; J gene: TRBJ1-5; clone size: few; D gene: TRBD1; CDR3 protein: CSARGDRERWRQPQHF; CDR3 DNA: TGCAGTGCTAGAGGGGACAGGGAAAGGTGGCGTCAGCCCCAGCATTTT
V gene: TRBV27; J gene: TRBJ1-2; clone size: -; D gene: -; CDR3 protein: CASSFAQGRYGYTF; CDR3 DNA: TGTGCCAGCAGTTTTGCACAGGGCCGTTATGGCTACACCTTC
V gene: TRBV27; J gene: TRBJ1-2; clone size: few; D gene: -; CDR3 protein: CASRVGGSGYTF; CDR3 DNA: TGTGCCAGCAGAGTTGGCGGCTCTGGCTACACCTTC
V gene: TRBV6-2/TRBV6-3; J gene: TRBJ1-3; clone size: -; D gene: TRBD1; CDR3 protein: CASSGTGGVGNTIYF; CDR3 DNA: TGTGCCAGCTCCGGGACAGGGGGCGTTGGAAACACCATATATTTT
V gene: TRBV19; J gene: TRBJ2-1; clone size: few; D gene: TRBD1; CDR3 protein: CATNSNRGHEQFF; CDR3 DNA: TGTGCCACGAACTCAAACAGGGGCCATGAGCAGTTCTTC
V gene: TRBV19; J gene: TRBJ1-2; clone size: few; D gene: -; CDR3 protein: CASSDPGGSGTLGYTF; CDR3 DNA: TGTGCCAGTAGTGACCCCGGGGGATCCGGGACCCTTGGCTACACCTTC
V gene: TRBV9; J gene: TRBJ2-1; clone size: many; D gene: TRBD2; CDR3 protein: CASRAGGDNEQFF; CDR3 DNA: TGTGCCAGCAGAGCGGGAGGCGACAATGAGCAGTTCTTC
V gene: TRBV20-1; J gene: TRBJ2-7; clone size: -; D gene: TRBD1; CDR3 protein: CSASRTGGRLVYEQYF; CDR3 DNA: TGCAGTGCTAGTCGGACAGGGGGTCGCTTGGTATACGAGCAGTACTTC
V gene: TRBV9; J gene: TRBJ2-3; clone size: few; D gene: TRBD2; CDR3 protein: CASSDSGHNTDTQYF; CDR3 DNA: TGTGCCAGCAGCGATAGCGGGCACAACACAGATACGCAGTATTTT
V gene: TRBV12-3/TRBV12-4; J gene: TRBJ1-1; clone size: many; D gene: -; CDR3 protein: CASSFGWVGGTEAFF; CDR3 DNA: TGTGCCAGCAGTTTCGGTTGGGTCGGGGGGACTGAAGCTTTCTTT
V gene: TRBV20-1; J gene: TRBJ2-3; clone size: few; D gene: TRBD2; CDR3 protein: CSAWLSGGADTQYF; CDR3 DNA: TGCAGTGCTTGGCTTAGCGGGGGGGCCGATACGCAGTATTTT
V gene: TRBV6-9; J gene: TRBJ2-5; clone size: -; D gene: -; CDR3 protein: CASVGQGQTQYF; CDR3 DNA: TGTGCCAGCGTTGGGCAGGGCCAGACCCAGTACTTC
V gene: TRBV5-1; J gene: TRBJ1-2; clone size: few; D gene: TRBD1; CDR3 protein: CASSYGQGDYGYTF; CDR3 DNA: TGCGCCAGCAGCTATGGACAGGGGGACTATGGCTACACCTTC
V gene: TRBV15; J gene: TRBJ2-2; clone size: -; D gene: -; CDR3 protein: CTTSREGRAGELFF; CDR3 DNA: TGTACCACCAGCAGAGAGGGGCGCGCCGGGGAGCTGTTTTTT
V gene: TRBV20-1; J gene: TRBJ2-2; clone size: few; D gene: -; CDR3 protein: CSARDPGREKAGELFF; CDR3 DNA: TGCAGTGCTAGAGATCCTGGCAGGGAAAAGGCCGGGGAGCTGTTTTTT
V gene: TRBV4-3; J gene: TRBJ2-1; clone size: -; D gene: TRBD2; CDR3 protein: CASSQGPGGTDNEQFF; CDR3 DNA: TGCGCCAGCAGCCAAGGTCCGGGGGGGACTGATAATGAGCAGTTCTTC
V gene: TRBV4-2; J gene: TRBJ1-5; clone size: -; D gene: -; CDR3 protein: CASSQDISRFNQPQHF; CDR3 DNA: TGTGCCAGCAGCCAAGACATTTCTAGATTCAATCAGCCCCAGCATTTT